This entry lists 13 T cell receptor beta chains sequenced from one sample in a study of T-cell memory formation after mild COVID-19. TCRdb re-derived calls from the 5' RACE reads in MiXCR, one entry per CDR3 protein. The table has roughly 250,000 distinct CDR3 sequences, 15% to 20% seen once. Material for sequencing was PBMCs or a T cell subset sorted from them (not recorded which). Receptors were obtained from a man in his late teens or twenties who had mild COVID-19 (a few samples of this study predate the infection). Cell type and time point are not known.

This chain connects TRBV5-6 to TRBJ2-1; a weak D match, TRBD2 (5 bases). CDR3 length equals 13 residues. CDR1 SGHDT and CDR2 YYEEEE come from the germline V gene. The V and J ends lost 4 bases and 9 bases respectively, with 14 bases between them. CDR3 bases: TGTGCCAGCAGCCCGAGCTCGAGGGTTGAGCAGTTCTTC. It encodes CASSPSSRVEQFF.

The chain uses TRBV6-6 and TRBJ1-6; unclear D gene. V was cut by 7 bases and J by 10 bases, with 11 bases left in between. Germline V lookup: CDR1 MNHNY, CDR2 SVGAGI (reference sequence). The CDR3 is 12 amino acids. This CDR3 is CASTSPPSPLHF. In DNA, the CDR3 is TGTGCCAGCACCAGCCCGCCGTCACCCCTCCACTTT.

The V and J genes are TRBV6-6 and TRBJ2-6; TRBD2 agrees at 12 bases. V lost 6 bases, J lost 0 bases, and 0 bases stayed unmatched. From germline, CDR1 is MNHNY and CDR2 SVGAGI (reference sequence). This CDR3 comprises 16 residues. The CDR3 DNA sequence: TGTGCCAGCAGGACTAGCGGGGGCTCTGGGGCCAACGTCCTGACTTTC. Its protein is CASRTSGGSGANVLTF.

V gene TRBV2 combines with J gene TRBJ1-4; D possibly corresponds to TRBD1 (6 bases). The germline CDR1 and CDR2 sequences are SNHLY and FYNNEI. V lost 8 bases to trimming and J lost 6 bases, with 13 bases between them. CDR3 length: 13 amino acids. CDR3 in amino acids: CASRRDTHEKLFF. The CDR3 coding sequence is TGTGCCAGCCGGCGGGACACCCATGAAAAACTGTTTTTT.

The rearrangement joins TRBV6-5 to TRBJ2-1; TRBD1 aligns across 12 bases. From germline, CDR1 is MNHEY and CDR2 SVGAGI. V shed 1 base, J shed 5 bases, and the junction held 3 bases outside the gene matches. The CDR3 extends over 16 amino acids. CDR3 sequence reads: CASSYLGQGANNEQFF. The CDR3 DNA is TGTGCCAGCAGTTACTTGGGACAGGGGGCTAACAATGAGCAGTTCTTC.

This clonotype was counted between two and nine times. V usage is TRBV5-1 and J usage is TRBJ2-1; D is perhaps TRBD2 (5 bases). V dropped 2 bases and J dropped 9 bases, with 15 bases sitting between them. This CDR3 region has 14 residues. Germline lookup yields CDR1 SGHRS and CDR2 YFSETQ. DNA for the CDR3: TGCGCCAGCAGCTTCCCCGGGTCCCGGGGTGAGCAGTTCTTC. Its translation: CASSFPGSRGEQFF.

This clonotype was found a few times. This chain uses TRBV5-5 with TRBJ2-6, with D hard to call. Per germline, CDR1 SGHKS and CDR2 YYEKEE (reference sequence). Trimming removed 2 bases from V and 0 bases from J, with 6 bases in between. CDR3 length: 15 amino acids. The CDR3: CASSFADSGANVLTF. CDR3 DNA sequence: TGTGCCAGCAGCTTTGCGGACTCTGGGGCCAACGTCCTGACTTTC.

V usage is TRBV5-1 and J usage is TRBJ2-4, with 10 bases that match TRBD1. Looked up from germline, CDR1 is SGHRS and CDR2 is YFSETQ. V lost 4 bases, J lost 8 bases, and 9 bases stayed unmatched. The CDR3 consists of 15 residues. CDR3 coding DNA: TGCGCCAGCAGCGACACGACAGGGGGCTCGGACATTCAGTACTTC. Its protein product is CASSDTTGGSDIQYF.

The chain carries TRBV14 and TRBJ2-5, with D hard to call. The CDR3 contains 14 residues. V gave up 0 bases and J gave up 2 bases, with 7 bases separating them. Germline values: CDR1 SGHDN, CDR2 FVKESK. Here the CDR3 DNA reads TGTGCCAGCAGCCAAGATCTGGTACAAGAGACCCAGTACTTC. It encodes CASSQDLVQETQYF.

This clonotype was seen only a few times. This sequence joins TRBV7-2 and TRBJ2-2; perhaps TRBD2 as D (5 bases). Germline V gene lookup returns CDR1 SGHTA and CDR2 FQGNSA. With 6 bases removed from V and 7 bases from J, the gap between germline ends came to 15 bases. The length of the CDR3 is 14 residues. CDR3: CASRETGSGGELFF. The CDR3 coding sequence is TGTGCCAGCAGGGAGACGGGGTCCGGCGGGGAGCTGTTTTTT.

The gene calls are TRBV2 and TRBJ2-2, with 7 bases identical to TRBD2. Germline V gives CDR1 SNHLY, CDR2 FYNNEI. The CDR3 spans 14 residues. V was clipped by 4 bases and J by 6 bases; unmatched bases: 5. This CDR3 is CASSGPAGAGELFF. The CDR3 coding sequence is TGTGCCAGCAGTGGCCCGGCGGGGGCCGGGGAGCTGTTTTTT.

This chain joins TRBV7-2 and TRBJ1-3; tentative D call: TRBD1 (6 bases). The V end was cut by 5 bases, the J end by 0 bases, with 11 bases between. Germline V CDR1 and CDR2: SGHTA, FQGNSA. The CDR3 length is 15 residues. The CDR3 reads CASSPWGHSGNTIYF. The CDR3 DNA reads as TGTGCCAGCAGCCCCTGGGGGCACTCTGGAAACACCATATATTTT.

On this clonotype: Relative to the germline gene, one junction end is altered; a read error may explain this. CDR3 coding DNA: TGTGCCATCCGTGACGGACGGAACTCTGGGGCCAACGTCCTGACTTTC. This translates into CAIRDGRNSGANVLTF. The chain combines TRBV10-3 with TRBJ2-6; D is ambiguous. Germline CDR1 reads ENHRY; CDR2 reads SYGVKD. The CDR3 runs 16 residues.